Reported below is one T cell receptor beta chain. Trimming removed 2 bases from V and 4 bases from J, with 11 bases in between. The germline CDR1 and CDR2 sequences are MNHEY and SVGAGI. There are 14 residues in the CDR3. The data were taken from a study of OX40 agonist ivuxolimab in advanced cancers. Peripheral blood came from all dose cohorts at three timepoints. Method: immunoSEQ multiplex PCR; TCRdb's copy keeps in-frame clones and lacks some. Of about 65,000 clones in the sample, approximately 89% are singletons; the top ten hold around 1%. The clonotype originates from an adult with an advanced solid tumor such as melanoma, head and neck, liver or kidney cancer. Sequenced here: CD4+ or CD8+ T cells sorted from blood, sampled in a trial of the OX40 agonist ivuxolimab. The chain recombines TRBV6-5 with TRBJ1-1, with no clear D. As DNA, the CDR3 is TGTGCCAGCAGTTACCCGGGCGATGGCACTGAAGCTTTCTTT. Protein sequence: CASSYPGDGTEAFF.